A single sample gave rise to the 28 T cell receptor beta chains below, sequenced in a study of CD8 T cells in ankylosing spondylitis. Each CDR3 protein gets one entry after TCRdb re-called the 5' RACE reads with MiXCR. This sample has around 120,000 distinct CDR3 sequences, with roughly 13% found just once. Sequencing was done on a sample of blood, either unsorted or a sorted T cell fraction (not recorded which). The receptors here all came from a female donor with ankylosing spondylitis or in good health (not recorded which).

This clonotype occurred many times. The chain is built from TRBV7-9 and TRBJ2-1; 7 bases align to TRBD1. V shed 6 bases, J shed 6 bases, and the junction held 5 bases outside the gene matches. Germline loops: CDR1 SEHNR, CDR2 FQNEAQ (reference sequence). This CDR3 is 13 amino acids long. The chain's CDR3 is CASRPRDSNEQFF. The CDR3 DNA is TGTGCCAGCAGACCCCGGGACAGCAATGAGCAGTTCTTC.

In the case of this clonotype: A much larger clone lies a single base off, so this may be a read error. This chain joins TRBV5-6 and TRBJ1-5; 7 bases fit TRBD1. This CDR3 region has 14 residues. CDR1 is SGHDT, CDR2 YYEEEE, per germline. In DNA form, the CDR3 reads TGTGCCAGCAGCGAGGGACAGACGAATCAGTCCCAGCATTTT. Its protein is CASSEGQTNQSQHF.

This clonotype was seen repeatedly, ten times or more. J is TRBJ1-2 and V is TRBV12-3 or TRBV12-4; the match to TRBD1 covers 8 bases. The CDR3 is made up of 14 amino acids. Trimming cost V 6 bases and J 5 bases; bases outside gene matches: 8. The CDR3, as DNA: TGTGCCAGCAGGTCGACAGGGGCCGAGTATGGCTACACCTTC. This translates into CASRSTGAEYGYTF.

This clonotype was counted only a few times. The V and J genes are TRBV7-9 and TRBJ1-2; D call uncertain. Per the germline V gene, CDR1 is SEHNR and CDR2 is FQNEAQ (reference sequence). This CDR3 is built from 15 residues. Between the trimmed V and J ends, which lost 5 bases and 2 bases, there was a span of 15 bases. CDR3 amino acids: CASSPLNGGNYGYTF. The CDR3 DNA sequence: TGTGCCAGCAGCCCCCTCAATGGCGGCAACTATGGCTACACCTTC.

The V call is TRBV5-1, the J call TRBJ2-5, with D tentatively TRBD2 (6 bases). Trimming shortened V by 0 bases and J by 1 base, and 7 bases separated the two germline ends. Germline V gives CDR1 SGHRS, CDR2 YFSETQ. This CDR3 contains 14 residues. The CDR3 DNA reads TGCGCCAGCAGCTTGGGGACTACCCAAGAGACCCAGTACTTC. It yields the protein CASSLGTTQETQYF.

The chain couples TRBV7-2 to TRBJ2-1, with D possibly called TRBD1 or TRBD2 (5 bases each). Germline V gene data show CDR1 as SGHTA and CDR2 as FQGNSA. V dropped 5 bases and J dropped 0 bases, with 14 bases sitting between them. The CDR3 spans 16 residues. In DNA form, the CDR3 reads TGTGCCAGCAGCCCGAGTTGGGGGACCTCCTACAATGAGCAGTTCTTC. Translating it yields CASSPSWGTSYNEQFF.

As to this clonotype: A much larger clone differs by one base, so this may be a read error. The V gene is TRBV20-1, the J gene TRBJ2-7; 7 bases are a match to TRBD1. The CDR3 length is 12 residues. Germline V lookup: CDR1 DFQATT, CDR2 SNEGSKA (reference sequence). The CDR3 nucleotides read TGCAGTGAACGGGACAGCTCCTTCGAGCAGTACTTC. Protein sequence: CSERDSSFEQYF.

This clonotype appeared many times. The J gene is TRBJ2-2, the V gene TRBV5-1; TRBD2 matches at 8 bases. This CDR3 has 15 amino acids. Germline-derived CDR1 and CDR2 are SGHRS and YFSETQ. V lost 4 bases, J lost 6 bases, and 8 bases stayed unmatched. The CDR3 here is CASSGGTRFAGELFF. Written as DNA, the CDR3 is TGCGCCAGCAGCGGCGGGACTAGATTCGCCGGGGAGCTGTTTTTT.

This clonotype showed up just a few times. The chain carries TRBV5-1 and TRBJ2-1, with 8 positions matching TRBD1. CDR1 and CDR2 from the germline V gene are SGHRS and YFSETQ. CDR3 length: 14 amino acids. V lost 5 bases to trimming and J lost 6 bases; unmatched junction nucleotides: 7. CDR3 nucleotides: TGCGCCAGCAGTCGGAACACAGGGGGCAATGAGCAGTTCTTC. Encoded protein: CASSRNTGGNEQFF. Variable domain in full (rest from reference TRBV5-1 and TRBJ2-1): KAGVTQTPRYLIKTRGQQVTLSCSPISGHRSVSWYQQTPGQGLQFLFEYFSETQRNKGNFPGRFSGRQFSNSRSEMNVSTLELGDSALYLCASSRNTGGNEQFFGPGTRLTVL.

This clonotype occurred a few times. The chain recombines TRBV10-1 with TRBJ2-1, with TRBD1 matching 8 bases. The CDR3 is 13 amino acids. Trimming cost V 2 bases and J 10 bases; bases outside gene matches: 4. CDR1 is WNHNN, CDR2 SYGVQD, per germline (reference sequence). The CDR3 loop reads CASSEAGGWEQFF. For the CDR3, the DNA is TGCGCCAGCAGTGAGGCAGGGGGCTGGGAGCAGTTCTTC.

This clonotype turned up a few times. This chain joins TRBV12-3 or TRBV12-4 and TRBJ1-2; D is undetermined. V was clipped by 3 bases and J by 1 base, with 9 bases between them. This CDR3 has 14 residues. The CDR3 bases are TGTGCCAGCAGTTTTTCACAGCTTAACTATGGCTACACCTTC. Protein sequence: CASSFSQLNYGYTF.

V and J are TRBV7-2 and TRBJ1-2; D is uncertain. The CDR3 extends over 14 amino acids. In germline, CDR1 is SGHTA, CDR2 FQGNSA. V lost 0 bases and J 8 bases, leaving 13 bases between the germline ends. CDR3 nucleotides: TGTGCCAGCAGCTTAGCGGGAAGGGATGGGGGCTACACCTTC. Its protein is CASSLAGRDGGYTF.

Ten or more counts support this clonotype. This chain connects TRBV12-3 or TRBV12-4 to TRBJ2-1; 12 bases fit TRBD2. CDR3 length: 15 amino acids. The V and J ends lost 10 bases and 1 base, in that order; junction bases with no gene match: 5. Written as DNA, the CDR3 is TGTGCCACCCTCGGACTAGCGGGATCCTACAATGAGCAGTTCTTC. Translation gives CATLGLAGSYNEQFF.

This clonotype was seen many times. This chain connects TRBV29-1 to TRBJ1-2; 8 positions agree with TRBD1. V dropped 7 bases and J dropped 4; count of bases not matched to a gene: 5. The CDR3 extends over 12 amino acids. The V gene's germline CDR1 is SQVTM and CDR2 ANQGSEA. The CDR3 nucleotides read TGCAGCGACCTGGGACAGGCCTATGGCTACACCTTC. Residues: CSDLGQAYGYTF.

The sample holds a few counts of this clonotype. The V and J genes are TRBV10-3 and TRBJ2-5; D not certain. CDR1 and CDR2 (germline): ENHRY, SYGVKD. The CDR3 loop spans 13 amino acids. V gave up 6 bases and J gave up 2 bases, with 10 bases separating them. The DNA for the CDR3 is TGTGCCATCAGGGAGATTGAGCAAGAGACCCAGTACTTC. It specifies CAIREIEQETQYF.

The sample holds a few counts of this clonotype. The chain's CDR3 is CSARSRTGSTDTQYF. In DNA, the CDR3 is TGCAGTGCTAGATCAAGGACAGGGAGCACAGATACGCAGTATTTT. The rearrangement joins TRBV20-1 to TRBJ2-3; 8 bases fit TRBD1. The V and J ends lost 2 bases and 0 bases, in that order; junction bases with no gene match: 4. The germline gives CDR1 DFQATT, CDR2 SNEGSKA (reference sequence). The CDR3 covers 15 residues.

The genes are TRBV7-9 and TRBJ1-1; D unclear. This CDR3 region has 11 residues. The V end was cut by 4 bases, the J end by 8 bases, with 8 bases between. The germline gives CDR1 SEHNR, CDR2 FQNEAQ (reference sequence). The chain's CDR3 is CASSSYLEAFF. The CDR3 coding sequence is TGTGCCAGCAGCTCGTATTTAGAAGCTTTCTTT.

This clonotype was observed at least ten times. This rearrangement joins TRBV7-9 to TRBJ2-7; perhaps TRBD2 as D (5 bases). Trimming cost V 7 bases and J 0 bases, with 13 bases left between them. CDR1 and CDR2 (germline): SEHNR, FQNEAQ (reference sequence). The CDR3 is 14 residues long. CDR3 nucleotide sequence: TGTGCCAGCACCCCGCCGGGGAGCTCCTACGAGCAGTACTTC. Translating it yields CASTPPGSSYEQYF.

This clonotype has only a few counts. V is TRBV10-3 and J is TRBJ2-3, with a tentative D call TRBD2 (7 bases). Trimming cost V 6 bases and J 6 bases, with 22 bases left between them. The CDR3 is made up of 16 amino acids. Germline assignment: CDR1 ENHRY and CDR2 SYGVKD. The CDR3 region has the DNA TGTGCCATCAGCGCGTGGGGGCGGGAGACGGCGGATACGCAGTATTTT. Amino acids: CAISAWGRETADTQYF.

The chain uses TRBV27 and TRBJ1-1; 7 bases align to TRBD1. V trimming: 4 bases; J trimming: 1 base; junction bases outside the gene matches: 6. Germline loops: CDR1 MNHEY, CDR2 SMNVEV (reference sequence). The CDR3 totals 15 residues. CDR3 DNA: TGTGCCAGCAGTTCCGAACAGGGGACGAACACTGAAGCTTTCTTT. Translating gives CASSSEQGTNTEAFF.

This clonotype showed up many times. The J gene is TRBJ2-1, the V gene TRBV7-2, with TRBD2 matching 12 bases. Germline V gives CDR1 SGHTA, CDR2 FQGNSA. After removal of 5 bases from V and 6 bases from J, the junction contained 5 bases not matched to a gene. The CDR3 has 15 residues. The CDR3 is CASSLTSGRTNEQFF. In DNA, the CDR3 is TGTGCCAGCAGCCTAACTAGCGGGAGGACCAATGAGCAGTTCTTC.

The V gene is TRBV3-1, the J gene TRBJ2-7; no clear D. The germline V and J ends were trimmed by 7 bases and 3 bases, with 10 bases remaining between them. This CDR3 has 12 residues. Germline CDR1 is LGHDT and CDR2 is YNNKEL (reference sequence). The CDR3 DNA reads TGTGCCAGCACCTCAGGCTTCTACGAGCAGTACTTC. Its translation: CASTSGFYEQYF.

This chain links TRBV11-2 with TRBJ1-5; TRBD1 matches 8 bases. J gave up 5 bases and V 1 base, and 4 bases lay outside the gene matches. CDR1 and CDR2 (germline): SGHAT, FQNNGV. The CDR3 covers 15 residues. The CDR3 sequence: CASSLGTGMYQPQHF. CDR3 sequence (DNA): TGTGCCAGCAGCTTAGGGACAGGGATGTATCAGCCCCAGCATTTT. Drawing the rest from reference TRBV11-2 and TRBJ1-5, the complete variable domain is EAGVAQSPRYKIIEKRQSVAFWCNPISGHATLYWYQQILGQGPKLLIQFQNNGVVDDSQLPKDRFSAERLKGVDSTLKIQPAKLEDSAVYLCASSLGTGMYQPQHFGDGTRLSIL.

The rearrangement uses TRBV7-6 and TRBJ2-5; D gene uncertain. CDR1 is SGHVS and CDR2 is FNYEAQ in the germline V gene. The CDR3 is 12 amino acids. V dropped 5 bases and J dropped 4 bases, with 8 bases sitting between them. The CDR3 DNA reads as TGTGCCAGCAGCGCGCCTTTAGAGACCCAGTACTTC. Translating it yields CASSAPLETQYF.

The gene calls are TRBV20-1 and TRBJ2-7; D not certain. Germline V gives CDR1 DFQATT, CDR2 SNEGSKA (reference sequence). Trimming left V 2 bases short and J 0 bases short, with 8 bases between. The CDR3 is 13 amino acids. CDR3 nucleotides: TGCAGTGCTAGAAAGATGAACTCCTACGAGCAGTACTTC. Protein: CSARKMNSYEQYF.

This clonotype was observed at least ten times. The rearrangement links TRBV29-1 to TRBJ2-2; a weak D match, TRBD1 (5 bases). The CDR3 loop spans 12 amino acids. V was cut by 7 bases and J by 5 bases, with 11 bases left in between. The V gene's germline CDR1 is SQVTM and CDR2 ANQGSEA. CDR3 protein: CSAQGFTGELFF. CDR3 DNA: TGCAGCGCTCAGGGATTTACCGGGGAGCTGTTTTTT.

Regarding this clonotype: One junction end disagrees with the germline gene, perhaps due to a read error. The chain is built from TRBV12-3 or TRBV12-4 and TRBJ2-2; weak D call: TRBD2 (5 bases). This CDR3 has 13 residues. This CDR3 reads CASGGSLTEELFF. The CDR3 DNA sequence: TGTGCCAGCGGCGGGTCACTAACCGAGGAGCTGTTTTTT.

This clonotype was counted a few times. Here the CDR3 DNA reads TGTGCCAGCAACTCAGCTGGACAGGGTTGGCGGATAAGCTCCTACGAGCAGTACTTC. This encodes CASNSAGQGWRISSYEQYF. The V call is TRBV7-2, the J call TRBJ2-7, with TRBD1 matching 8 bases. The CDR3 length is 19 residues. CDR1 is SGHTA and CDR2 is FQGNSA in the germline V gene. J was trimmed by 0 bases and V by 7 bases; bases with no gene match: 20.